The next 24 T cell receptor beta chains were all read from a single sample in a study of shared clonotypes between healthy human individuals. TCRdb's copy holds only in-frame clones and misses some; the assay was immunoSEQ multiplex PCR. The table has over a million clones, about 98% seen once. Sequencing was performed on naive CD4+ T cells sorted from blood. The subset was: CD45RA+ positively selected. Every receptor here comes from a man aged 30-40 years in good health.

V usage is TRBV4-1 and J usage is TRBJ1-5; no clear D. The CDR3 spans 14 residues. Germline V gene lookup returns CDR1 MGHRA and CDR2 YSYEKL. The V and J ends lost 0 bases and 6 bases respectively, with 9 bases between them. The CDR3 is CASSQEGRVQPQHF. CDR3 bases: TGCGCCAGCAGCCAAGAAGGGAGGGTTCAGCCCCAGCATTTT.

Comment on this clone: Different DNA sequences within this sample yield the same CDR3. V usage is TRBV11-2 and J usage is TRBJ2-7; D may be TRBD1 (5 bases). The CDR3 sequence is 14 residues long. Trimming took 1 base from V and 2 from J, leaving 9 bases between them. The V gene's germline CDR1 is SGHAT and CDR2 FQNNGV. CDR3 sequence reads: CASSLVQGTYEQYF. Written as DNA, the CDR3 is TGTGCCAGCAGCTTAGTCCAGGGCACCTACGAGCAGTACTTC. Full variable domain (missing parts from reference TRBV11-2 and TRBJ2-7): EAGVAQSPRYKIIEKRQSVAFWCNPISGHATLYWYQQILGQGPKLLIQFQNNGVVDDSQLPKDRFSAERLKGVDSTLKIQPAKLEDSAVYLCASSLVQGTYEQYFGPGTRLTVT.

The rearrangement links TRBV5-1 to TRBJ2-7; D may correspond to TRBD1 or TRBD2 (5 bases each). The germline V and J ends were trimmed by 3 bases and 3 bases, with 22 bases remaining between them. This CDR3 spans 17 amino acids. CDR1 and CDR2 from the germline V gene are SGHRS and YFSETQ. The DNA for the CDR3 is TGCGCCAGCAGCTCAGGGAACAGCGCCGGGACCTTCTACGAGCAGTACTTC. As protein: CASSSGNSAGTFYEQYF.

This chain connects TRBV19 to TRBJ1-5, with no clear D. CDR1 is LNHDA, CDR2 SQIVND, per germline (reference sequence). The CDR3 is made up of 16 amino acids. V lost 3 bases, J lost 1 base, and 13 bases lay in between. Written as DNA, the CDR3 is TGTGCCAGTAGTATCGCGGTGAGTCGAAGCAATCAGCCCCAGCATTTT. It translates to CASSIAVSRSNQPQHF.

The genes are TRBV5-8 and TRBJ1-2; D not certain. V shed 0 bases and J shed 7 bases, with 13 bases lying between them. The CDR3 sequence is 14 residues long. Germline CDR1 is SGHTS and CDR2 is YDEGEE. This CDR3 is CASSLAGLPFGYTF. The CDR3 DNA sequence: TGTGCCAGCAGCTTGGCTGGACTTCCGTTTGGCTACACCTTC.

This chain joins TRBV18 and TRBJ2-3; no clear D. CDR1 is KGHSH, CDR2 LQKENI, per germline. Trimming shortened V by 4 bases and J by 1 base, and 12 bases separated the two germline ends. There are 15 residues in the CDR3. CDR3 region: CASSQLGAGTDTQYF. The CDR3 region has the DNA TGTGCCAGCTCACAACTTGGAGCCGGCACAGATACGCAGTATTTT.

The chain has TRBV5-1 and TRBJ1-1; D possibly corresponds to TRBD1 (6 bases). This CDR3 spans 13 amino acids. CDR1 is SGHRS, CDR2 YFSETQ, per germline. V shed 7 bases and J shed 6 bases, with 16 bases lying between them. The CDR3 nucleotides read TGCGCCAGCCGTTTTCGGGGGGCGTCTGAAGCTTTCTTT. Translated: CASRFRGASEAFF.

The DNA of the CDR3 is TGTGCCAGTAGCCTACTATTTAGCGGAGGGCCCACGGATACGCAGTATTTT. Translation: CASSLLFSGGPTDTQYF. This chain links TRBV19 with TRBJ2-3; possible D gene TRBD2, 6 bases. CDR1 and CDR2 (germline): LNHDA, SQIVND (reference sequence). Trimming left V 6 bases short and J 6 bases short, with 25 bases between. The CDR3 is 17 amino acids.

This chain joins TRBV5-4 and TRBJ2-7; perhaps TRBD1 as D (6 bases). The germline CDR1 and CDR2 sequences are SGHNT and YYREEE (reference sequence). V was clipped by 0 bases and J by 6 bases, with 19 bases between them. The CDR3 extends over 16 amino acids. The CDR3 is CASSLGGLAPPGEQYF. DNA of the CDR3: TGTGCCAGCAGCTTGGGGGGGCTGGCCCCTCCGGGCGAGCAGTACTTC.

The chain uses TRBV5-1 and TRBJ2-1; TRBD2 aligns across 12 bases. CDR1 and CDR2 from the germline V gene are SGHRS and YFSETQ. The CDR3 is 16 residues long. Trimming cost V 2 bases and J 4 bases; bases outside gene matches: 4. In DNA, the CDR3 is TGCGCCAGCAGCTTCCTAGCGGGAGGGCCGTACAATGAGCAGTTCTTC. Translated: CASSFLAGGPYNEQFF.

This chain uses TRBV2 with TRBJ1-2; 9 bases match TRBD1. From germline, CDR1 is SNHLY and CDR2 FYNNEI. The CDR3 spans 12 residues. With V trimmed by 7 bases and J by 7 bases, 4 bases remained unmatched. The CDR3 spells CASNTGGGGYTF. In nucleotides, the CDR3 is TGTGCCAGCAATACAGGGGGCGGTGGCTACACCTTC.

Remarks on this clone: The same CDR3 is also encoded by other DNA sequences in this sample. CDR3 sequence reads: CASSLTVNTGELFF. Here the CDR3 DNA reads TGCGCCAGCAGCTTGACAGTGAACACCGGGGAGCTGTTTTTT. The V gene is TRBV5-1, the J gene TRBJ2-2; D gene uncertain. The germline V and J ends were trimmed by 1 base and 1 base, with 5 bases remaining between them. This CDR3 is 14 amino acids long. Germline CDR1 SGHRS, CDR2 YFSETQ.

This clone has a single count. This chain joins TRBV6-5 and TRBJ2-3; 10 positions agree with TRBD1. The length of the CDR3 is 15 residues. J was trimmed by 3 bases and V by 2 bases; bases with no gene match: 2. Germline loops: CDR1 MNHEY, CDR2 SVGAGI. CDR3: CASSYGDRGTDTQYF. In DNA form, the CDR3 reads TGTGCCAGCAGTTACGGGGACAGGGGAACAGATACGCAGTATTTT.

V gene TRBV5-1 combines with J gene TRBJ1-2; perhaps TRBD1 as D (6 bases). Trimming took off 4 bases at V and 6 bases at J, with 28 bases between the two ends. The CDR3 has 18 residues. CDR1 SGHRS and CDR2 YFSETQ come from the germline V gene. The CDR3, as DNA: TGCGCCAGCAGCCCGCACGTTGTCGGGAGCACAGGGAGCAATGGCTACACCTTC. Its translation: CASSPHVVGSTGSNGYTF.

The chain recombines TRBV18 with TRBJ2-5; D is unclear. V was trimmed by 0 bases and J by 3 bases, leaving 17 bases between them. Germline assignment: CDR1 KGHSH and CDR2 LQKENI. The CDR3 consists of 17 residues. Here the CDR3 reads CASSPPINRLNKETQYF. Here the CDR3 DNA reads TGTGCCAGCTCACCACCGATCAACAGACTGAATAAAGAGACCCAGTACTTC.

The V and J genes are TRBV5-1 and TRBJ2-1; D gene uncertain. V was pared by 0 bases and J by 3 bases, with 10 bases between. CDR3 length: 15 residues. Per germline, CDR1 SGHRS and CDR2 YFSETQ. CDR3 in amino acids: CASSLDVGGYNEQFF. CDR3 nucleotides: TGCGCCAGCAGCTTGGATGTCGGCGGCTACAATGAGCAGTTCTTC. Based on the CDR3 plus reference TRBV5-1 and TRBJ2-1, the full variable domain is KAGVTQTPRYLIKTRGQQVTLSCSPISGHRSVSWYQQTPGQGLQFLFEYFSETQRNKGNFPGRFSGRQFSNSRSEMNVSTLELGDSALYLCASSLDVGGYNEQFFGPGTRLTVL.

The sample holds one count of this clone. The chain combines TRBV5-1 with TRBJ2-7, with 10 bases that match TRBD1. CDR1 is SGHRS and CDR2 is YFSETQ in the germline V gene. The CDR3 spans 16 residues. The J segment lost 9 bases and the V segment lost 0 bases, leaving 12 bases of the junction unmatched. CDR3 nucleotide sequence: TGCGCCAGCAGCTTGGGATCTTGGACAGGGGGGCTGGGGCAGTACTTC. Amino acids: CASSLGSWTGGLGQYF.

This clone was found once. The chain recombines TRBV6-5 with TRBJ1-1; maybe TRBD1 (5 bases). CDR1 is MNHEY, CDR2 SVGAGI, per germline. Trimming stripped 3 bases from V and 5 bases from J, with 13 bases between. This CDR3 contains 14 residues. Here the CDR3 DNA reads TGTGCCAGCAGTTATGCCCGGGGGGGAACTGAAGCTTTCTTT. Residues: CASSYARGGTEAFF.

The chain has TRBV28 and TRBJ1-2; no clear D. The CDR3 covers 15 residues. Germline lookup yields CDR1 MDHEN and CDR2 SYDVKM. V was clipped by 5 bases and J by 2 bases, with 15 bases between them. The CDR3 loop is CASSPMVGQNYGYTF. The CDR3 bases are TGTGCCAGCAGTCCGATGGTCGGGCAGAACTATGGCTACACCTTC.

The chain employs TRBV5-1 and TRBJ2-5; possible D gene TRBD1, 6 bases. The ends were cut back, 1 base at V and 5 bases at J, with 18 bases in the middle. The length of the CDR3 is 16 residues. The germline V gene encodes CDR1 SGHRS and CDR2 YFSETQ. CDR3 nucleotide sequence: TGCGCCAGCAGCTTGTGGGGGCCGGGGCGCCGGGAGACCCAGTACTTC. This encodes CASSLWGPGRRETQYF.

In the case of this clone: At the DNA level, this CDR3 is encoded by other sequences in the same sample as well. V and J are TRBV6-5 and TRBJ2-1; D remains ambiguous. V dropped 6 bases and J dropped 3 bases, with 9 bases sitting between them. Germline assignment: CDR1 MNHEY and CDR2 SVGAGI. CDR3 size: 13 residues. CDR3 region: CASSLGRYNEQFF. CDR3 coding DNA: TGTGCCAGCAGCCTTGGGCGCTACAATGAGCAGTTCTTC.

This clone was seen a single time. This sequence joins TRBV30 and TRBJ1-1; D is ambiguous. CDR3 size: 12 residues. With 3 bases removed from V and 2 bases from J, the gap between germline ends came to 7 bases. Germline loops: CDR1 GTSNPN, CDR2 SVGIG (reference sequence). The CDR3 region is CAWRADNTEAFF. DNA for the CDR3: TGTGCCTGGAGAGCAGATAACACTGAAGCTTTCTTT.

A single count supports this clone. The CDR3 DNA sequence: TGTGCCAGCAGCTTACCCTTCACAGATACGCAGTATTTT. It translates to CASSLPFTDTQYF. The chain employs TRBV5-4 and TRBJ2-3; D is unresolved. Trimming stripped 2 bases from V and 2 bases from J, with 6 bases between. Germline CDR1 and CDR2: SGHNT and YYREEE (reference sequence). The CDR3 covers 13 residues.

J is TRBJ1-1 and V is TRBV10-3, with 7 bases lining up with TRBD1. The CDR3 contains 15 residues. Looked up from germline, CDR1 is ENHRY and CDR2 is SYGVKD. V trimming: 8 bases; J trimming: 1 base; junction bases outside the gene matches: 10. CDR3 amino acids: CAIRDTGAPNTEAFF. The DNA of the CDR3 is TGTGCCATCCGAGACACAGGGGCTCCGAACACTGAAGCTTTCTTT.